Below, 11 T cell receptor beta chains from the same sample are listed, as sequenced in a study of blood T cell repertoires in COVID-19. Method: immunoSEQ multiplex PCR; TCRdb's copy keeps in-frame clones and lacks some. The sample holds under 350,000 clones, 80% to 90% seen once. Specimen: PBMCs or T cells enriched from blood (not recorded which). The origin of the receptors is a woman aged 40 to 50 with acute COVID-19.

V is TRBV19 and J is TRBJ2-2, with D perhaps matching TRBD2 (5 bases). This CDR3 region has 14 residues. The V end was cut by 5 bases, the J end by 5 bases, with 12 bases between. Looked up from germline, CDR1 is LNHDA and CDR2 is SQIVND (reference sequence). CDR3 nucleotides: TGTGCCAGTAGTTCTAGCCGGGGAACCGGGGAGCTGTTTTTT. It encodes CASSSSRGTGELFF.

This clone was detected once. The chain couples TRBV7-2 to TRBJ2-7; a possible D gene is TRBD2 (5 bases). Germline-derived CDR1 and CDR2 are SGHTA and FQGNSA. CDR3 length: 16 amino acids. Trimming left V 6 bases short and J 1 base short, with 19 bases between. The CDR3 spells CASSKRSGLLSYEQYF. For the CDR3, the DNA is TGTGCCAGCAGTAAGCGATCGGGGTTACTATCCTACGAGCAGTACTTC. Full variable domain (rest looked up from reference TRBV7-2 and TRBJ2-7): GAGVSQSPSNKVTEKGKDVELRCDPISGHTALYWYRQSLGQGLEFLIYFQGNSAPDKSGLPSDRFSAERTGGSVSTLTIQRTQQEDSAVYLCASSKRSGLLSYEQYFGPGTRLTVT.

The CDR3 is CASSLRAGAFVTEAFF. CDR3 bases: TGCGCCAGCAGCTTGAGGGCAGGGGCCTTTGTCACTGAAGCTTTCTTT. The rearrangement uses TRBV5-1 and TRBJ1-1; perhaps TRBD1 as D (6 bases). V was trimmed by 1 base and J by 4 bases, leaving 17 bases between them. The germline V gene has CDR1 SGHRS and CDR2 YFSETQ. The CDR3 is made up of 16 amino acids.

The V and J genes are TRBV5-1 and TRBJ2-7; 8 positions agree with TRBD2. V dropped 0 bases and J dropped 4; count of bases not matched to a gene: 6. CDR3 length equals 15 residues. Germline loops: CDR1 SGHRS, CDR2 YFSETQ. The CDR3 loop is CASSLDGGAPYEQYF. In DNA form, the CDR3 reads TGCGCCAGCAGCTTGGACGGGGGGGCCCCGTACGAGCAGTACTTC.

V usage is TRBV10-3 and J usage is TRBJ1-1, with a possible D match to TRBD1 (6 bases). Per germline, CDR1 ENHRY and CDR2 SYGVKD. The V gene lost 10 bases and the J gene lost 1 base, with 13 bases spanning the gap. This CDR3 has 13 residues. The CDR3 bases are TGTGCCAGCCTCGGGGGGCGGAACACTGAAGCTTTCTTT. Its translation is CASLGGRNTEAFF.

J is TRBJ2-5 and V is TRBV5-1; 8 positions agree with TRBD2. Germline V lookup: CDR1 SGHRS, CDR2 YFSETQ. The CDR3 sequence is 17 residues long. Trimming removed 2 bases from V and 5 bases from J; junction bases left unmatched: 14. CDR3 in amino acids: CASSLGATGGPGETQYF. CDR3 nucleotides: TGCGCCAGCAGCTTAGGGGCCACGGGAGGGCCCGGGGAGACCCAGTACTTC.

A few counts support this clone. The same CDR3 arises from other DNA sequences in this sample as well. The V call is TRBV18, the J call TRBJ2-7; tentatively, D is TRBD1 (6 bases). The V gene's germline CDR1 is KGHSH and CDR2 LQKENI. The CDR3 spans 14 residues. Trimming took 2 bases from V and 3 from J, leaving 11 bases between them. The CDR3 here is CASSPEDSFYEQYF. For the CDR3, the DNA is TGTGCCAGCTCACCAGAGGACAGTTTCTACGAGCAGTACTTC.

V usage is TRBV3-1 (or the pseudogene TRBV3-2) and J usage is TRBJ1-1; D unresolved. V lost 0 bases and J 11 bases, leaving 13 bases between the germline ends. The CDR3 extends over 13 amino acids. Germline assignment: CDR1 LGHDT and CDR2 YNNKEL (reference sequence). The CDR3 coding sequence is TGTGCCAGCAGCCAAGATTCAGTGGCGCGGGCTTTCTTT. It translates to CASSQDSVARAFF.

This chain connects TRBV15 to TRBJ1-3; D is unclear. Germline loops: CDR1 LNHNV, CDR2 YYDKDF (reference sequence). Between the trimmed V and J ends, which lost 0 bases and 0 bases, there was a span of 15 bases. The CDR3 consists of 18 residues. The CDR3 region has the DNA TGTGCCACCAGCAGAGATCGGTCGTCTTATAGCTCTGGAAACACCATATATTTT. Translated, it gives CATSRDRSSYSSGNTIYF.

The genes are TRBV18 and TRBJ2-1; 11 bases match TRBD2. Losses at the gene ends were 3 bases for V and 3 bases for J; bases not matched to a gene: 10. This CDR3 has 18 amino acids. Germline CDR1 KGHSH, CDR2 LQKENI. The CDR3 is CASSPQGRGTSGYNEQFF. The CDR3 DNA sequence: TGTGCCAGCTCACCGCAGGGTCGGGGGACTAGCGGCTACAATGAGCAGTTCTTC.

This clone was found once. The gene calls are TRBV10-3 and TRBJ2-6; D might be TRBD2 (5 bases). The CDR3 sequence is 17 residues long. Germline CDR1 reads ENHRY; CDR2 reads SYGVKD. V dropped 0 bases and J dropped 2 bases, with 11 bases sitting between them. The CDR3 nucleotides read TGTGCCATCAGTGAGTCGAGAGGGTTAACTGGGGCCAACGTCCTGACTTTC. Residues: CAISESRGLTGANVLTF.